Sequencing of this T cell receptor (beta chain) was carried out in a study of cytomegalovirus exposure and HLA in healthy donors. Study-level results: In the analysis, some V segments, TRBV6-2 and TRBV6-3 included, were excluded as indistinguishable. In a later analysis, HLA-associated beta chains showed higher expansion and lower generation probabilities than comparable chains.

When sampled, the donors appeared nominally healthy, though they likely had unrecorded immune exposures. As concerns this clone: Its cognate antigen is unknown.

PCR was performed using 60 Vbeta and 13 Jbeta primers. Clones were sequenced by immunoSEQ multiplex PCR, and TCRdb holds only the in-frame ones, with some missing. The sample consists of 100,000 or so clones, roughly two thirds of them appearing once. CDR3 length equals 14 residues. V was cut by 4 bases and J by 4 bases, with 14 bases left in between. CDR1 is SEHNR, CDR2 FQNEAQ, per germline (reference sequence). The sequence was collected from a man between 40 and 49 years old in good health and CMV-seronegative. Sequencing used PBMCs. The V gene is TRBV7-9, the J gene TRBJ2-7; D is perhaps TRBD1 (6 bases). This chain's CDR3 is CASSSTLDRYEQYF. CDR3 DNA: TGTGCCAGCAGCTCGACCTTGGACAGATACGAGCAGTACTTC.